Described below is a single T cell receptor beta chain sequence and its context. This specimen comes from a study of blood T cell repertoires in COVID-19. The wider study: Whether acute or convalescent, the COVID-19 samples came from the United States, Italy and Spain.

After removal of 3 bases from V and 4 bases from J, the junction contained 7 bases not matched to a gene. The CDR3 runs to 14 residues. The germline gives CDR1 DFQATT, CDR2 SNEGSKA (reference sequence). Sequencing was performed with immunoSEQ multiplex PCR; in TCRdb, only in-frame clones are kept and a portion is missing. Here the sample spans about 270,000 clones, about 91% being singletons. Participants, roughly 18 to 100 years old, spanned 25 or so US areas. Cohorts were based on clinical histories the participants reported. This chain links TRBV20-1 with TRBJ2-7, with 9 bases matching TRBD2. The material sequenced was PBMCs or T cells enriched from blood (not recorded which). The TCR originated in a man aged 40-49 years who had been exposed to COVID-19. The CDR3 nucleotides are TGCAGTGCTAGTCGGCGGGAGGGCCGATACGAGCAGTACTTC. This codes for CSASRREGRYEQYF.